The 26 T cell receptor beta chains below all came from one sample that was sequenced in a study of blood T cell repertoires in COVID-19. Sequencing used immunoSEQ multiplex PCR; TCRdb keeps in-frame clones, though not all of them. Of some 400,000 clones in the sample, about 90% were seen once. Input material: peripheral blood. Receptors were obtained from a woman in her thirties with COVID-19, enrolled during active disease.

The V gene is TRBV30, the J gene TRBJ1-1; D perhaps matches TRBD1 (5 bases). Trimming pared 4 bases from V and 4 bases from J, leaving 13 bases between. Germline CDR1 reads GTSNPN; CDR2 reads SVGIG (reference sequence). The length of the CDR3 is 13 residues. The CDR3 DNA reads as TGTGCCTGGACGGCCAGGGTGGGCACTGAAGCTTTCTTT. Its protein is CAWTARVGTEAFF.

The chain couples TRBV25-1 to TRBJ2-1, with 10 bases fitting TRBD1. CDR3 size: 12 residues. J lost 14 bases, V lost 5 bases, and 6 bases had no gene match. CDR1 and CDR2 from the germline V gene are MGHDK and SYGVNS. CDR3 in amino acids: CASSPPGTGEFF. The CDR3, as DNA: TGTGCCAGCAGTCCCCCCGGGACAGGGGAGTTCTTC. The full variable domain, completed using reference TRBV25-1 and TRBJ2-1, is EADIYQTPRYLVIGTGKKITLECSQTMGHDKMYWYQQDPGMELHLIHYSYGVNSTEKGDLSSESTVSRIRTEHFPLTLESARPSHTSQYLCASSPPGTGEFFGPGTRLTVL.

The chain has TRBV4-3 and TRBJ2-7; 7 bases map to TRBD2. CDR3 length: 15 residues. The V segment lost 3 bases and the J segment 2 bases; nucleotides outside the gene matches: 7. Germline V gene lookup returns CDR1 LGHNA and CDR2 YSLEER. DNA of the CDR3: TGCGCCAGCAGCCAGGAACGGGAGGCCCCCTACGAGCAGTACTTC. It codes for CASSQEREAPYEQYF.

The chain employs TRBV6-5 and TRBJ2-7; D may be TRBD2 (5 bases). With 7 bases removed from V and 4 bases from J, the gap between germline ends came to 14 bases. This CDR3 region has 13 residues. From germline, CDR1 is MNHEY and CDR2 SVGAGI. The CDR3 spells CASKRGPTYEQYF. CDR3 nucleotides: TGTGCCAGCAAACGAGGGCCCACATACGAGCAGTACTTC.

This clone was observed once. CDR3 nucleotide sequence: TGTGCCAGCAGTTACGGGACTGTGTGGGATACGCAGTATTTT. Protein: CASSYGTVWDTQYF. The chain couples TRBV6-5 to TRBJ2-3; D is perhaps TRBD2 (6 bases). Per germline, CDR1 MNHEY and CDR2 SVGAGI. The V gene lost 2 bases and the J gene lost 6 bases, with 12 bases spanning the gap. This CDR3 is 14 amino acids long.

The chain combines TRBV7-8 with TRBJ2-5, with 8 bases lining up with TRBD1. Germline trimming cut 1 base from V and 2 bases from J; bases unmatched to any gene: 6. The CDR3 consists of 16 residues. From germline, CDR1 is SGHVS and CDR2 FQNEAQ. The CDR3 DNA sequence: TGTGCCAGCAGCTTAGGTATCGGACAGGGACAAGAGACCCAGTACTTC. Encoded protein: CASSLGIGQGQETQYF.

This chain links TRBV7-6 with TRBJ2-7; 15 nucleotides line up with TRBD2. There are 16 residues in the CDR3. Unmatched junction bases numbered 8, after V lost 4 bases and J lost 7 bases. CDR1 is SGHVS and CDR2 is FNYEAQ in the germline V gene. In DNA form, the CDR3 reads TGTGCCAGCAGCTCCTCGGGACTAGCGGGGGGCCGGGAGCAGTACTTC. Amino acids: CASSSSGLAGGREQYF.

The gene calls are TRBV5-6 and TRBJ2-2; possibly TRBD2 for D (5 bases). From germline, CDR1 is SGHDT and CDR2 YYEEEE. The V end lost 3 bases, the J end lost 2 bases, and 17 bases lay between the germline ends. The CDR3 has 17 residues. The CDR3 sequence is CASSYSPGILNTGELFF. CDR3 coding DNA: TGTGCCAGCAGCTACTCTCCCGGGATACTTAACACCGGGGAGCTGTTTTTT.

The chain links TRBV6-5 to TRBJ1-2; perhaps TRBD1 as D (5 bases). The germline V gene encodes CDR1 MNHEY and CDR2 SVGAGI. V gave up 5 bases and J gave up 4 bases, with 11 bases separating them. CDR3 length: 13 amino acids. CDR3 sequence: CASSISGGYGYTF. CDR3 nucleotide sequence: TGTGCCAGCAGTATCTCCGGGGGCTATGGCTACACCTTC.

The chain is built from TRBV9 and TRBJ2-3, with D perhaps matching TRBD1 (5 bases). This CDR3 comprises 15 residues. The ends were cut back, 4 bases at V and 1 base at J, with 13 bases in the middle. Germline V gives CDR1 SGDLS, CDR2 YYNGEE. The CDR3 protein is CASSLGQGGTDTQYF. The CDR3 DNA follows: TGTGCCAGCAGCTTGGGGCAGGGCGGCACAGATACGCAGTATTTT. The variable domain in full, with the rest retrieved from reference TRBV9 and TRBJ2-3, is DSGVTQTPKHLITATGQRVTLRCSPRSGDLSVYWYQQSLDQGLQFLIQYYNGEERAKGNILERFSAQQFPDLHSELNLSSLELGDSALYFCASSLGQGGTDTQYFGPGTRLTVL.

This chain joins TRBV7-9 and TRBJ2-1; TRBD1 aligns across 8 bases. The germline CDR1 and CDR2 sequences are SEHNR and FQNEAQ (reference sequence). This CDR3 spans 15 amino acids. Losses at the gene ends were 5 bases for V and 5 bases for J; bases not matched to a gene: 8. The CDR3 loop is CASSLWRQGNNEQFF. The DNA of the CDR3 is TGTGCCAGCAGCCTCTGGCGACAGGGGAACAATGAGCAGTTCTTC.

The count of this clone is one. The chain combines TRBV15 with TRBJ2-1; D might be TRBD2 (5 bases). Per germline, CDR1 LNHNV and CDR2 YYDKDF (reference sequence). The CDR3 consists of 15 residues. Between the trimmed V and J ends, which lost 5 bases and 10 bases, there was a span of 21 bases. This chain's CDR3 is CATSPKGFRGDEQFF. CDR3 coding DNA: TGTGCCACCAGCCCCAAAGGCTTCCGGGGTGACGAGCAGTTCTTC.

The rearrangement links TRBV4-2 to TRBJ1-2; 12 bases are a match to TRBD1. V was pared by 7 bases and J by 3 bases, with 18 bases of the junction left unmatched. Looked up from germline, CDR1 is LGHNA and CDR2 is YNFKEQ. This CDR3 is built from 19 residues. The CDR3 protein is CASTPRGSGTGGTHYGYTF. For the CDR3, the DNA is TGTGCCAGCACCCCAAGAGGGAGCGGGACAGGGGGCACCCACTATGGCTACACCTTC.

Concerning this clone: One end of the junction does not line up with germline, which may come from a read error. The chain links TRBV7-7 to TRBJ2-1; the D gene is possibly TRBD2 (6 bases). The CDR3 is 15 amino acids. CDR1 and CDR2 from the germline V gene are SSHAT and FNYEAQ (reference sequence). CDR3 sequence (DNA): TGTGCTAGCAGCCAACAATACGGGAGTTACAATGAGCAGTTCTTC. It translates to CASSQQYGSYNEQFF.

This chain uses TRBV6-2 or TRBV6-3 with TRBJ2-7, with a tentative D call TRBD1 (7 bases). The CDR3 totals 15 residues. Trimming stripped 4 bases from V and 0 bases from J, with 13 bases between. Germline V gene sequence: CDR1 MNHEY, CDR2 SVGEGT. CDR3 loop: CASSSVQGGSYEQYF. The CDR3 DNA is TGTGCCAGCAGTTCCGTGCAGGGGGGCTCCTACGAGCAGTACTTC.

The rearrangement links TRBV5-4 to TRBJ2-7; possibly TRBD1 for D (5 bases). Looked up from germline, CDR1 is SGHNT and CDR2 is YYREEE (reference sequence). V was trimmed by 0 bases and J by 5 bases, leaving 18 bases between them. The CDR3 totals 16 residues. The CDR3 spells CASSLEARVDLNEQYF. In DNA form, the CDR3 reads TGTGCCAGCAGCTTGGAGGCCAGGGTTGACCTGAACGAGCAGTACTTC.

The sample holds one count of this clone. V usage is TRBV5-1 and J usage is TRBJ2-7, with a weak D call TRBD1 (5 bases). There are 13 residues in the CDR3. Trimming took 4 bases from V and 3 from J, leaving 11 bases between them. CDR1 SGHRS and CDR2 YFSETQ come from the germline V gene. CDR3 sequence: CASSQGRGYEQYF. CDR3 DNA sequence: TGCGCCAGCAGCCAGGGAAGAGGCTACGAGCAGTACTTC.

This chain connects TRBV2 to TRBJ2-1; 9 bases fit TRBD2. This CDR3 region has 13 residues. Germline CDR1 and CDR2: SNHLY and FYNNEI. J lost 8 bases, V lost 8 bases, and 7 bases had no gene match. CDR3 region: CASGAGGRDEQFF. As DNA, the CDR3 is TGTGCCAGCGGAGCGGGAGGTAGAGATGAGCAGTTCTTC.

The rearrangement links TRBV28 to TRBJ2-3; D perhaps matches TRBD2 (5 bases). The CDR3 has 14 residues. The germline V gene encodes CDR1 MDHEN and CDR2 SYDVKM. V was clipped by 5 bases and J by 0 bases, with 9 bases between them. The CDR3 loop reads CASSRWTSTDTQYF. As DNA, the CDR3 is TGTGCCAGCAGTCGTTGGACTAGCACAGATACGCAGTATTTT.

The V and J genes are TRBV11-3 and TRBJ2-3; D is possibly TRBD2 (6 bases). This CDR3 has 15 residues. The V gene's germline CDR1 is SGHNT and CDR2 YENEEA. Trimming took 6 bases from V and 2 from J, leaving 15 bases between them. DNA of the CDR3: TGTGCCAGCAGTCAAGGTAGCGGAACCACAGATACGCAGTATTTT. This encodes CASSQGSGTTDTQYF.

The genes are TRBV11-2 and TRBJ2-3, with a tentative D call TRBD2 (6 bases). Looked up from germline, CDR1 is SGHAT and CDR2 is FQNNGV. Trimming stripped 5 bases from V and 4 bases from J, with 16 bases between. The CDR3 length is 15 residues. The CDR3 spells CASSRTERVPDTQYF. For the CDR3, the DNA is TGTGCCAGCAGCCGTACCGAGCGGGTCCCAGATACGCAGTATTTT.

This chain uses TRBV28 with TRBJ2-7; 9 bases line up with TRBD1. With 6 bases clipped from V and 2 bases from J, the junction kept 8 bases outside the gene matches. Looked up from germline, CDR1 is MDHEN and CDR2 is SYDVKM. CDR3 length: 15 amino acids. CDR3 nucleotides: TGTGCCAGCAGCCCGGGGACAGGGACCCCCTACGAGCAGTACTTC. Protein: CASSPGTGTPYEQYF.

The J gene is TRBJ1-1, the V gene TRBV6-5; 7 bases are a match to TRBD1. Looked up from germline, CDR1 is MNHEY and CDR2 is SVGAGI. The CDR3 loop spans 15 amino acids. V shed 5 bases, J shed 0 bases, and the junction held 6 bases outside the gene matches. The CDR3 DNA sequence: TGTGCCAGCAGTCGAAGGGGGCAGCTGAACACTGAAGCTTTCTTT. It is translated as CASSRRGQLNTEAFF.

This clone was seen a handful of times. CDR3 sequence (DNA): TGTGCCAGCTCAATCGGGGGCTACGAGCAGTACTTC. Protein sequence: CASSIGGYEQYF. The chain is built from TRBV12-3 or TRBV12-4 and TRBJ2-7, with D possibly matching TRBD2 (6 bases). V shed 8 bases and J shed 3 bases, with 11 bases lying between them. The CDR3 consists of 12 residues.

V usage is TRBV10-3 and J usage is TRBJ2-7; tentatively, D is TRBD1 (6 bases). The germline V gene encodes CDR1 ENHRY and CDR2 SYGVKD. V shed 10 bases and J shed 0 bases, with 22 bases lying between them. This CDR3 is 16 amino acids long. In DNA, the CDR3 is TGTGCCACCAATCCTGGGTCTGGACAGTACTCCTACGAGCAGTACTTC. It translates to CATNPGSGQYSYEQYF.

In its sample, this clone was seen a few times. Relative to the germline gene, one junction end is altered; a read error may explain this. This chain connects TRBV7-7 to TRBJ2-5, with TRBD2 identical over 8 bases. The CDR3 sequence is 15 residues long. Germline V gene lookup returns CDR1 SSHAT and CDR2 FNYEAQ (reference sequence). For the CDR3, the DNA is TGTGCTAGCAGCTTGACGACTAGCGTTCAAGAGACCCAGTACTTC. This translates into CASSLTTSVQETQYF.